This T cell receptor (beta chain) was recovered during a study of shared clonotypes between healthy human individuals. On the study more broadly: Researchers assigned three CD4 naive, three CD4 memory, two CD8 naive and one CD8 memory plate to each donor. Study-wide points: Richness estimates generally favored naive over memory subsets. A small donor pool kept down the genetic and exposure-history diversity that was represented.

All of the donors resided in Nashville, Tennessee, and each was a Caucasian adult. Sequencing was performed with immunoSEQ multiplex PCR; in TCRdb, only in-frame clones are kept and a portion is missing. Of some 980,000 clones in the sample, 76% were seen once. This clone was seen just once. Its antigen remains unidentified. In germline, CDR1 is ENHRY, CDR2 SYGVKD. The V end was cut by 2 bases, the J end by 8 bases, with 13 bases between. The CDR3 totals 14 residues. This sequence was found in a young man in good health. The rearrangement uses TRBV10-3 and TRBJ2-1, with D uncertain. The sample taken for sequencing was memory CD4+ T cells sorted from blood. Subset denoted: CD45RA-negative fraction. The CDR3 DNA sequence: TGTGCCATCAGTGAGAGTCTAATGGTCGATGAGCAGTTCTTC. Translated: CAISESLMVDEQFF.